These 11 T cell receptor beta chains came from one sample sequenced in a study of blood T cell repertoires in COVID-19. Measured with immunoSEQ multiplex PCR; TCRdb has only the in-frame clones, and not every one. The sample yields hundreds of thousands of clones, just under 90% seen once. The specimen sequenced was PBMCs or T cells enriched from blood (not recorded which). These receptors all come from a woman aged 25 to 39 who had recovered from COVID-19.

V is TRBV29-1 and J is TRBJ2-1, with D perhaps TRBD1 (6 bases). CDR1 is SQVTM and CDR2 is ANQGSEA in the germline V gene. The CDR3 is 14 residues long. V was pared by 6 bases and J by 2 bases, with 14 bases between. CDR3 nucleotide sequence: TGCAGCGTCACGGACAGTCTCACCTACAATGAGCAGTTCTTC. Translated, it gives CSVTDSLTYNEQFF.

The V gene is TRBV19, the J gene TRBJ1-5; D remains unclear. Between the trimmed V and J ends, which lost 6 bases and 6 bases, there was a span of 12 bases. The germline CDR1 and CDR2 sequences are LNHDA and SQIVND (reference sequence). The CDR3 loop spans 13 amino acids. CDR3 loop: CASSQLSGQPQHF. DNA of the CDR3: TGTGCCAGTAGCCAACTCTCAGGTCAGCCCCAGCATTTT.

This chain joins TRBV12-5 and TRBJ1-6; 11 nucleotides line up with TRBD1. Germline lookup yields CDR1 LGHNT and CDR2 FRNRAP. V lost 0 bases to trimming and J lost 9 bases; unmatched junction nucleotides: 13. The CDR3 contains 19 residues. Written as DNA, the CDR3 is TGTGCTAGTGGTTTGGTACTACGGGGGACAGGGGGAAAAGCTTCACCCCTCCACTTT. Translation gives CASGLVLRGTGGKASPLHF.

This clone was recorded only once. The chain links TRBV19 to TRBJ1-1, with D maybe TRBD1 (5 bases). V lost 6 bases and J lost 11, with 19 bases in between. The CDR3 extends over 13 amino acids. The germline gives CDR1 LNHDA, CDR2 SQIVND (reference sequence). For the CDR3, the DNA is TGTGCCAGTAGCGCGCAGGGCTCCGCGGGGGCTTTCTTT. It encodes CASSAQGSAGAFF.

This clone was detected only once. V is TRBV28 and J is TRBJ1-5; 7 bases agree with TRBD1. CDR3 length equals 15 residues. V was clipped by 7 bases and J by 3 bases; unmatched bases: 9. Germline lookup yields CDR1 MDHEN and CDR2 SYDVKM. The CDR3 DNA reads as TGTGCCAGCACCGCAATGGGACAGTTCAATCAGCCCCAGCATTTT. It yields the protein CASTAMGQFNQPQHF.

This rearrangement joins TRBV12-3 or TRBV12-4 to TRBJ2-7, with D unresolved. The V end was cut by 8 bases, the J end by 1 base, with 6 bases between. This CDR3 contains 11 residues. In DNA, the CDR3 is TGTGCCAGCGCCGGGTCCTACGAGCAGTACTTC. This encodes CASAGSYEQYF.

On this clone: The identical CDR3 is also encoded by other nucleotide sequences in the sample. The chain carries TRBV30 and TRBJ1-2; 7 bases are shared with TRBD1. V trimming: 0 bases; J trimming: 4 bases; junction bases outside the gene matches: 5. The length of the CDR3 is 14 residues. Per germline, CDR1 GTSNPN and CDR2 SVGIG (reference sequence). CDR3 protein: CAWSVGGAGYGYTF. The CDR3 DNA is TGTGCCTGGAGTGTAGGGGGCGCGGGCTATGGCTACACCTTC.

The J gene is TRBJ2-7, the V gene TRBV15, with TRBD1 matching over 7 bases. V dropped 4 bases and J dropped 2; count of bases not matched to a gene: 5. There are 14 residues in the CDR3. Germline CDR1 and CDR2: LNHNV and YYDKDF (reference sequence). This CDR3 is CATSITGATYEQYF. CDR3 coding DNA: TGTGCCACCAGCATAACAGGGGCCACCTACGAGCAGTACTTC. The full variable domain, completed using reference TRBV15 and TRBJ2-7, is DAMVIQNPRYQVTQFGKPVTLSCSQTLNHNVMYWYQQKSSQAPKLLFHYYDKDFNNEADTPDNFQSRRPNTSFCFLDIRSPGLGDTAMYLCATSITGATYEQYFGPGTRLTVT.

The chain is built from TRBV6-5 and TRBJ1-4; perhaps TRBD1 as D (6 bases). This CDR3 region has 13 residues. Germline-derived CDR1 and CDR2 are MNHEY and SVGAGI. The V and J ends lost 7 bases and 8 bases respectively, with 14 bases between them. In nucleotides, the CDR3 is TGTGCCAGCATACAGGGACCCCGAGAAAAACTGTTTTTT. As protein: CASIQGPREKLFF.

This chain links TRBV13 with TRBJ1-2; D may be TRBD1 (6 bases). The CDR3 extends over 15 amino acids. The germline V gene encodes CDR1 PRHDT and CDR2 FYEKMQ (reference sequence). Trimming removed 3 bases from V and 4 bases from J, with 15 bases in between. As DNA, the CDR3 is TGTGCCAGCAGCTTGAGGGGACAATTCTCCTATGGCTACACCTTC. Translation gives CASSLRGQFSYGYTF.

V is TRBV3-1 (or the pseudogene TRBV3-2) and J is TRBJ2-3; the match to TRBD2 covers 13 bases. The length of the CDR3 is 16 residues. Trimming took 5 bases from V and 2 from J; bases not matched to a gene: 4. Germline V gene lookup returns CDR1 LGHDT and CDR2 YNNKEL (reference sequence). The CDR3 coding sequence is TGTGCCAGCAGCTTACTAGCGGGGGGGTACACAGATACGCAGTATTTT. It translates to CASSLLAGGYTDTQYF.